This T cell receptor beta chain was sequenced for a study of cytomegalovirus exposure and HLA in healthy donors. Regarding the study as a whole: Within an earlier analysis, most TCR beta V segments proved productive either about 90% or about 30% of the time. As immune exposure information, only CMV serostatus was available.

This CDR3 contains 16 residues. V was pared by 1 base and J by 1 base, with 13 bases between. Germline CDR1 and CDR2: MGHRA and YSYEKL. In the case of this clone: Its cognate antigen is unknown.

The PCR made use of 60 Vbeta and 13 Jbeta primers. Only in-frame clones appear in the TCRdb table, and some are missing; sequencing was by immunoSEQ multiplex PCR. Of hundreds of thousands of clones in the sample, approximately 83% were seen once. Sampled while nominally healthy, donors likely had unrecorded immune exposures. The sequenced material came from PBMCs. The TCR sequence derives from a boy aged 2-9 years in good health and CMV-seronegative. V gene TRBV4-1 combines with J gene TRBJ1-1, with D uncertain. Here the CDR3 DNA reads TGCGCCAGCAGCCAAGTTTATAGACGGAGGAACACTGAAGCTTTCTTT. This translates into CASSQVYRRRNTEAFF.